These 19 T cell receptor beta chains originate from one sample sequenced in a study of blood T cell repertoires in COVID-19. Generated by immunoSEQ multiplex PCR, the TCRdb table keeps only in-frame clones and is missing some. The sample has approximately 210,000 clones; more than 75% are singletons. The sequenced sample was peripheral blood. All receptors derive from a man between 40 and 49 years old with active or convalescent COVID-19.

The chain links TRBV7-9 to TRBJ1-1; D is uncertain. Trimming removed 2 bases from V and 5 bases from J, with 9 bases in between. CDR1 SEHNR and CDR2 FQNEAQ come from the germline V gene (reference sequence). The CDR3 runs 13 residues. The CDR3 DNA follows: TGTGCCAGCAGCTTATGGGAGAAGACTGAAGCTTTCTTT. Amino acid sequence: CASSLWEKTEAFF.

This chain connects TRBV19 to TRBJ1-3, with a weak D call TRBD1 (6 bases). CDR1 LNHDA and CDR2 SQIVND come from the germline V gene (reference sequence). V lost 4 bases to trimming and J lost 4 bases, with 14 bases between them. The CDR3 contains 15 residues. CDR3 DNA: TGTGCCAGTAGTAAAACCGGGACAACGGGAAACACCATATATTTT. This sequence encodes CASSKTGTTGNTIYF.

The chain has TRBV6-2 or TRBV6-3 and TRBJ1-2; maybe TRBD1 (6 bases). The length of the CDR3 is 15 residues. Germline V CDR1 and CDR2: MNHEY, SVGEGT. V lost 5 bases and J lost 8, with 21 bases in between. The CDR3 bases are TGTGCCAGCAGTCCCACCCGGCTATACAGGGAAGGCTACACCTTC. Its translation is CASSPTRLYREGYTF.

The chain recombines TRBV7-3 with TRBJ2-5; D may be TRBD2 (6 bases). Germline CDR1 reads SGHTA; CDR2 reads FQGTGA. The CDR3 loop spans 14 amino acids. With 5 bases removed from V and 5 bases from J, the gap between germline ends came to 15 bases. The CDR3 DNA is TGTGCCAGCAGCCGGTCGCGGGGTGCGGAGACCCAGTACTTC. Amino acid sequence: CASSRSRGAETQYF.

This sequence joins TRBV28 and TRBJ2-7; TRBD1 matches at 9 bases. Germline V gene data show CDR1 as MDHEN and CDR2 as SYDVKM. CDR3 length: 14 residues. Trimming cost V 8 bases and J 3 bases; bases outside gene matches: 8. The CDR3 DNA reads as TGTGCCAGCGGCACCTTGGGACAGGGCTACGAGCAGTACTTC. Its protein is CASGTLGQGYEQYF.

The CDR3 DNA sequence: TGCGCCAGCAGTGATTATCGTAATTCACCCCTCCACTTT. This gives the protein CASSDYRNSPLHF. This rearrangement joins TRBV10-2 to TRBJ1-6, with D hard to call. The CDR3 totals 13 residues. The V and J ends lost 3 bases and 6 bases respectively, with 6 bases between them. Germline V lookup: CDR1 WSHSY, CDR2 SAAADI.

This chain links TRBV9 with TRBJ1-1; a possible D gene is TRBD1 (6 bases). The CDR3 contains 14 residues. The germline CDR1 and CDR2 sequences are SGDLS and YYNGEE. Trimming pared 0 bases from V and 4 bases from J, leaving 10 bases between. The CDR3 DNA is TGTGCCAGCAGCGTAGGGAGAGGGGGCACTGAAGCTTTCTTT. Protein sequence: CASSVGRGGTEAFF.

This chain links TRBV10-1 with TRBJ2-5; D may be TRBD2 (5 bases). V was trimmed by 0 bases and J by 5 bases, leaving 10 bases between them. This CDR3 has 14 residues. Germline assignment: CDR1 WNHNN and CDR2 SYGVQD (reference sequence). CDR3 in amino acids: CASSESGRGETQYF. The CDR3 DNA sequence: TGCGCCAGCAGTGAGTCCGGCCGAGGGGAGACCCAGTACTTC.

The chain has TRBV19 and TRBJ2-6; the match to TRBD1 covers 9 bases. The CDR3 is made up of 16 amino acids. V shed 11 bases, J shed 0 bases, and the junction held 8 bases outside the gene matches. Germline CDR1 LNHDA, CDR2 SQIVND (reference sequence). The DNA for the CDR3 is TGTGCCGGAGGCCCGGGACAGGGCTCTGGGGCCAACGTCCTGACTTTC. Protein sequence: CAGGPGQGSGANVLTF.

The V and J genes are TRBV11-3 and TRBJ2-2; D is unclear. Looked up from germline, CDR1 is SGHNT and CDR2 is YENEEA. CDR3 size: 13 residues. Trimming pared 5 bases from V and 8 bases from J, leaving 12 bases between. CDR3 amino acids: CASSPPLAGELFF. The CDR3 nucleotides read TGTGCCAGCAGCCCCCCTTTGGCAGGGGAGCTGTTTTTT.

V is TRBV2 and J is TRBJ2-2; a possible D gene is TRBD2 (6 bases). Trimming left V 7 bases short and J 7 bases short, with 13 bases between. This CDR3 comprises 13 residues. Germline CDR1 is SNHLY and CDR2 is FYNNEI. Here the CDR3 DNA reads TGTGCCAGCAAGACTAGGGGTATCGGGGAGCTGTTTTTT. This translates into CASKTRGIGELFF.

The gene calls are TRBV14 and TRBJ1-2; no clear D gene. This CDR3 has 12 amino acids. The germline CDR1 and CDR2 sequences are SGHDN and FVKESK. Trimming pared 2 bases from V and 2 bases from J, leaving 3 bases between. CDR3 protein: CASSQQNYGYTF. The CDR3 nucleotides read TGTGCCAGCAGCCAACAGAACTATGGCTACACCTTC.

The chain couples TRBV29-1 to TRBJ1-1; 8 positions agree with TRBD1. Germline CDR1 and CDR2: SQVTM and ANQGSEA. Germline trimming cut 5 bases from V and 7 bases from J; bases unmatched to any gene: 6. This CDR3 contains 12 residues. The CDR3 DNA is TGCAGCGTTCCTACCGGGACAGGTGAAGCTTTCTTT. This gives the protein CSVPTGTGEAFF.

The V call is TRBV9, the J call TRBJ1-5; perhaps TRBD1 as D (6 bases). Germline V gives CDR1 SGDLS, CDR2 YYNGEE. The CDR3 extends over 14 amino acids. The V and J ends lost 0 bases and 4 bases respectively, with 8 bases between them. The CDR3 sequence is CASSVGQANQPQHF. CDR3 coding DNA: TGTGCCAGCAGCGTAGGACAGGCTAATCAGCCCCAGCATTTT.

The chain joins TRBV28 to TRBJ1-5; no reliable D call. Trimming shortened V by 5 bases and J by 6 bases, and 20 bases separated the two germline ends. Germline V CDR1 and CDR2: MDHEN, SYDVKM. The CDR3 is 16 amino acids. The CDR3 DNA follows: TGTGCCAGCAGTCCCCCGGCGGGATCGGAGGGTCAGCCCCAGCATTTT. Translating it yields CASSPPAGSEGQPQHF.

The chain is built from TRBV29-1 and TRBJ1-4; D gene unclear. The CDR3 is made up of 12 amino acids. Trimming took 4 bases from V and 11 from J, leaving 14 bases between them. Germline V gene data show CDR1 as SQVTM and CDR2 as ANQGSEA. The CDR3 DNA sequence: TGCAGCGTTGGGCAGGATCCAGACAAACTGTTTTTT. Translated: CSVGQDPDKLFF. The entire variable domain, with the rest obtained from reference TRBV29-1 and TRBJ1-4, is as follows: SAVISQKPSRDICQRGTSLTIQCQVDSQVTMMFWYRQQPGQSLTLIATANQGSEATYESGFVIDKFPISRPNLTFSTLTVSNMSPEDSSIYLCSVGQDPDKLFFGSGTQLSVL.

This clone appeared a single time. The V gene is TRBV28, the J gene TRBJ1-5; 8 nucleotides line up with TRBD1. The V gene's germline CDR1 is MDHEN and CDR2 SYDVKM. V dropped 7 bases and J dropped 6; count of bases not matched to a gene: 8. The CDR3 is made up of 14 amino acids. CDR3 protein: CASMDRVWTQPQHF. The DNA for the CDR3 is TGTGCCAGCATGGACAGGGTTTGGACTCAGCCCCAGCATTTT. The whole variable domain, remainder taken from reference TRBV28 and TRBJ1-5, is DVKVTQSSRYLVKRTGEKVFLECVQDMDHENMFWYRQDPGLGLRLIYFSYDVKMKEKGDIPEGYSVSREKKERFSLILESASTNQTSMYLCASMDRVWTQPQHFGDGTRLSIL.

The CDR3 loop is CASSEYAGRNTGELFF. The CDR3 region has the DNA TGTGCCAGCAGTGAATATGCGGGACGAAACACCGGGGAGCTGTTTTTT. The rearrangement joins TRBV25-1 to TRBJ2-2; a weak D match, TRBD2 (6 bases). Germline CDR1 MGHDK, CDR2 SYGVNS. V was shortened by 0 bases and J by 2 bases, with 10 bases between the two germline ends. There are 16 residues in the CDR3.

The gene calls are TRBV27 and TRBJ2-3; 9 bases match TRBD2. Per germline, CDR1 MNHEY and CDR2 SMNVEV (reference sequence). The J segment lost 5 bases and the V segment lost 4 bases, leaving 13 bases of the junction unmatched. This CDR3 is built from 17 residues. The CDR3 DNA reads TGTGCCAGCAGTTCCCCTTGGGGCGGGAGGGGGAGAGATACGCAGTATTTT. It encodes CASSSPWGGRGRDTQYF.